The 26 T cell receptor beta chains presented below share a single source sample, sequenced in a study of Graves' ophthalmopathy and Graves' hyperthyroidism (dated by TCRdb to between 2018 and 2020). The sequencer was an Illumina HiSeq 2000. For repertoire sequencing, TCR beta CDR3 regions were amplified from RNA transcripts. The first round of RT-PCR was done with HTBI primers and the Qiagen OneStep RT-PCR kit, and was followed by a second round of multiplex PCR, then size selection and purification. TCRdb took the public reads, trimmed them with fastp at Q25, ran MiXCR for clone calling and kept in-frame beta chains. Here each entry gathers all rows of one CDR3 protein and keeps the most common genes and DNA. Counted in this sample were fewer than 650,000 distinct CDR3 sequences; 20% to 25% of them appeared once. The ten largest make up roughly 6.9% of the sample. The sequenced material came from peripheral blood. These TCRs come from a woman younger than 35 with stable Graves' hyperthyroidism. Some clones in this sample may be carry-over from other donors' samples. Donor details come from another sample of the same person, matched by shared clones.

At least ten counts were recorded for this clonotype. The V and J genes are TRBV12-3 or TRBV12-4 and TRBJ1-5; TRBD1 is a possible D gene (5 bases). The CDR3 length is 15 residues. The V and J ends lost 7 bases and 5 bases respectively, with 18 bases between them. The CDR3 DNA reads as TGTGCCAGCACCCCGGGCGTTGGGGGGGATCAGCCCCAGCATTTT. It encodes CASTPGVGGDQPQHF.

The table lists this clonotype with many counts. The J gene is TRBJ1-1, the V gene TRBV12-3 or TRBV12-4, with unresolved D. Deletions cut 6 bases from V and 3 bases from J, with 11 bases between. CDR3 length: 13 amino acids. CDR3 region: CASSTIGHTEAFF. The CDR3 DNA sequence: TGTGCCAGCAGCACGATAGGGCACACTGAAGCTTTCTTT.

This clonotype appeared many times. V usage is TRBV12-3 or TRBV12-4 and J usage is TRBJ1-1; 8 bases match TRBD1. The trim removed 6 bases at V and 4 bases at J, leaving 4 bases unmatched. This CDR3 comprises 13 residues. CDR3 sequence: CASSLTGATEAFF. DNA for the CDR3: TGTGCCAGCAGCCTGACAGGGGCCACTGAAGCTTTCTTT.

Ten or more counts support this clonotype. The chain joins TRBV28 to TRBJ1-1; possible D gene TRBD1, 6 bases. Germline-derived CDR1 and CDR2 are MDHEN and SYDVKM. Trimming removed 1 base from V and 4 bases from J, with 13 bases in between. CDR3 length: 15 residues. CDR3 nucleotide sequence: TGTGCCAGCAGTTTATCCTGGGGGGCGGGCACTGAAGCTTTCTTT. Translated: CASSLSWGAGTEAFF.

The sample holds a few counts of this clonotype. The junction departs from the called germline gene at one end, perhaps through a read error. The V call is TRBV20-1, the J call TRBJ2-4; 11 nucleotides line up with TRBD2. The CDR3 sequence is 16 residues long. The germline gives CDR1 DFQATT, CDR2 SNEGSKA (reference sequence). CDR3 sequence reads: CSATRHGTSGKNIKYF. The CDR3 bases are TGCAGTGCCACCCGGCACGGGACTAGCGGAAAAAACATTAAGTACTTC.

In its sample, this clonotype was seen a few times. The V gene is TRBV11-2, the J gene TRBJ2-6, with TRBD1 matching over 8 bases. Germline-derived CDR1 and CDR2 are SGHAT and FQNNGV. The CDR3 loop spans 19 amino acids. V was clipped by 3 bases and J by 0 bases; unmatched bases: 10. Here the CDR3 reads CASSFRKTGGASGANVLTF. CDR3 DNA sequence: TGTGCCAGCAGCTTCAGAAAAACAGGGGGAGCCTCTGGGGCCAACGTCCTGACTTTC.

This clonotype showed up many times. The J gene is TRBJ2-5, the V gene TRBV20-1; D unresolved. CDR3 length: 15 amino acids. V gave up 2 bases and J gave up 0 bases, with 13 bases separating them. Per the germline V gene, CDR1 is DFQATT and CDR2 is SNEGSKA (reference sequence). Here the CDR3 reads CSARSKGSDQETQYF. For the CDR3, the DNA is TGCAGTGCTAGAAGTAAGGGTTCAGACCAAGAGACCCAGTACTTC.

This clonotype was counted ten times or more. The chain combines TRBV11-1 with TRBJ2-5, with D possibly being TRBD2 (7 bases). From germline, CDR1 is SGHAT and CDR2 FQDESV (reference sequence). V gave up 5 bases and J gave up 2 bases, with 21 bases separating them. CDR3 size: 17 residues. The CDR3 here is CASSPTSAGAVQETQYF. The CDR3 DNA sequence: TGTGCCAGCAGCCCCACAAGCGCGGGGGCCGTACAAGAGACCCAGTACTTC.

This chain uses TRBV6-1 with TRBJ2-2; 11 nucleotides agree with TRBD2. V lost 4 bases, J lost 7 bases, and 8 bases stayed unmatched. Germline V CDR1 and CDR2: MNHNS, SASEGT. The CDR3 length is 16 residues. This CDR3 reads CASSGLAGGSFGELFF. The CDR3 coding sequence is TGTGCCAGCAGTGGTTTAGCGGGGGGGTCATTCGGGGAGCTGTTTTTT.

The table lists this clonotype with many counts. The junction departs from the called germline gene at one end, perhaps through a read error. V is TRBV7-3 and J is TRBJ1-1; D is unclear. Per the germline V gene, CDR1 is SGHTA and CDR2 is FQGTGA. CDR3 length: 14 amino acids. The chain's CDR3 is CASSLSGMGTEASF. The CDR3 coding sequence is TGTGCCAGCAGCTTATCTGGGATGGGAACTGAAGCTTCCTTT.

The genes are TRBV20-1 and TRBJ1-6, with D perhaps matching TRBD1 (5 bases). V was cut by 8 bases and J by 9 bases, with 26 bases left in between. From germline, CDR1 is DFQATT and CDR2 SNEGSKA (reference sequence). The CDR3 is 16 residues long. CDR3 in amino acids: CSPIRGSGNLGSPLHF. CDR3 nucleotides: TGCAGTCCGATCCGGGGTTCAGGGAACCTCGGTTCACCCCTCCACTTT.

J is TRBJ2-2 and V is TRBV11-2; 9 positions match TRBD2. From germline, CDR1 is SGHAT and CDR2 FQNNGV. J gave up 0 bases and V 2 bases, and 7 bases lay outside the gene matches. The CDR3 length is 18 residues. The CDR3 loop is CASSLLSGGPSNTGELFF. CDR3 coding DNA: TGTGCCAGCAGCTTATTAAGCGGGGGGCCCTCGAACACCGGGGAGCTGTTTTTT.

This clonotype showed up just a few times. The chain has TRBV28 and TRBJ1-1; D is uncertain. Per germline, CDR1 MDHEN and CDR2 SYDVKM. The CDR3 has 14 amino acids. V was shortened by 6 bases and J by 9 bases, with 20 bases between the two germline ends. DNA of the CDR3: TGTGCCAGCAGCTACGGCCCCCTCGCCCCAAAAGCTTTCTTT. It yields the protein CASSYGPLAPKAFF.

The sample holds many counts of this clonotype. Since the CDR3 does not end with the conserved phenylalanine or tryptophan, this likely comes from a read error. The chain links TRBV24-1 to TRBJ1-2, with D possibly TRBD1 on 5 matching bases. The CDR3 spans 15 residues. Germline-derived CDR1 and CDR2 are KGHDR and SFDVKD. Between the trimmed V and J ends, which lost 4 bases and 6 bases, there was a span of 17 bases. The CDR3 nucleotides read TGTGCCACCAGTGACCCTCGGCGGGGGAATCATGGCTACACCCTC. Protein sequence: CATSDPRRGNHGYTL.

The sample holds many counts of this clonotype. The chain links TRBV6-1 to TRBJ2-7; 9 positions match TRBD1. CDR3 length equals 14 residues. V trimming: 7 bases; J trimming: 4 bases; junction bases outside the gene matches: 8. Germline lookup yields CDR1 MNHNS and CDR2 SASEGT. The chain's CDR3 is CASIHRGLSYEQYF. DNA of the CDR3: TGTGCCAGCATTCACAGGGGGCTTTCTTACGAGCAGTACTTC.

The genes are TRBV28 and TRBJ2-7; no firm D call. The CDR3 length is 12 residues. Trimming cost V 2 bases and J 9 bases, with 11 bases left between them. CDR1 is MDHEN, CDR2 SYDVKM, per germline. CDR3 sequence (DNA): TGTGCCAGCAGTTTAACCCCCCGCCCGCAGTACTTC. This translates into CASSLTPRPQYF.

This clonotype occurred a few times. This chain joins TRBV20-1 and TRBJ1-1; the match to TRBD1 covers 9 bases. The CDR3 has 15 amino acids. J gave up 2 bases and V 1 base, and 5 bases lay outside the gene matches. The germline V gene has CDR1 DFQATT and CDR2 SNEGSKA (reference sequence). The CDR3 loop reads CSARGWTGVNTEAFF. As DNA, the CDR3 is TGCAGTGCTAGAGGTTGGACAGGGGTCAACACTGAAGCTTTCTTT.

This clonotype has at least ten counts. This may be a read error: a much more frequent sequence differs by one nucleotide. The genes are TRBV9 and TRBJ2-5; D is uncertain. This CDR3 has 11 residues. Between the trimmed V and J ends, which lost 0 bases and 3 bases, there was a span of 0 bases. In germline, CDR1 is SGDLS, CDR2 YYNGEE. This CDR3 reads CASSVEETQYF. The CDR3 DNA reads TGTGCCAGCAGCGTAGAAGAGACCCAGTACTTC. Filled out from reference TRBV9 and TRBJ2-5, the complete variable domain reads DSGVTQTPKHLITATGQRVTLRCSPRSGDLSVYWYQQSLDQGLQFLIQYYNGEERAKGNILERFSAQQFPDLHSELNLSSLELGDSALYFCASSVEETQYFGPGTRLLVL.

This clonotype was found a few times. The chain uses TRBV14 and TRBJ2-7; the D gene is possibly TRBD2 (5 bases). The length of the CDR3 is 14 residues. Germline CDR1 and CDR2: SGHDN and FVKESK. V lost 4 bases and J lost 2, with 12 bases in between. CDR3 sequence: CASSPHSGAYEQYF. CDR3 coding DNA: TGTGCCAGCAGCCCACACAGCGGTGCCTACGAGCAGTACTTC.

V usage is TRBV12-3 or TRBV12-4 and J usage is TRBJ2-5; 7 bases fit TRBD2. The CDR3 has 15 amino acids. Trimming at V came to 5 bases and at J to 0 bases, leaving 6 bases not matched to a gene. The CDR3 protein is CASSTSERYQETQYF. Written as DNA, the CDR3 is TGTGCCAGCAGTACTAGCGAGAGGTACCAAGAGACCCAGTACTTC.

The CDR3 protein is CSVGDLYGYTF. CDR3 sequence (DNA): TGCAGCGTTGGGGACCTCTATGGCTACACCTTC. V is TRBV29-1 and J is TRBJ1-2, with D perhaps matching TRBD1 (5 bases). V gave up 4 bases and J gave up 4 bases, with 7 bases separating them. This CDR3 has 11 amino acids. The germline V gene encodes CDR1 SQVTM and CDR2 ANQGSEA.

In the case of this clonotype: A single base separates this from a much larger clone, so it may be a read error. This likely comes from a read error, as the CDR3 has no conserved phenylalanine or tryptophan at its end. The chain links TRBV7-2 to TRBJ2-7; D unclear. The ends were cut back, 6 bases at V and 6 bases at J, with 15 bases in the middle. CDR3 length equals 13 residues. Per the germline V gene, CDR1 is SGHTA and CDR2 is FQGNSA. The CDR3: CASSYRGQSEQYL. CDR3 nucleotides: TGTGCCAGCAGTTACAGAGGCCAGTCCGAGCAGTACTTG.

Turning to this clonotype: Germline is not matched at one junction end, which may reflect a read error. The CDR3 reads CTSSHDPGQGNNSPLHF. The CDR3 region has the DNA TGTACCAGCAGCCATGATCCCGGACAGGGAAATAATTCACCCCTCCACTTT. This chain joins TRBV4-2 and TRBJ1-6; TRBD1 matches 8 bases. CDR3 length: 17 residues. Germline CDR1 and CDR2: LGHNA and YNFKEQ.

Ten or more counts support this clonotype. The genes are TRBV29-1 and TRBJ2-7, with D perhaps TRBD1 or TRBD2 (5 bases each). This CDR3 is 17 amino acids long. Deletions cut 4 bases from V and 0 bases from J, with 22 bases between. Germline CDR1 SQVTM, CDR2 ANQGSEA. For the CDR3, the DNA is TGCAGCGTTGTTCTGCTCTGGGACGGCACGAGCTCCTACGAGCAGTACTTC. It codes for CSVVLLWDGTSSYEQYF.

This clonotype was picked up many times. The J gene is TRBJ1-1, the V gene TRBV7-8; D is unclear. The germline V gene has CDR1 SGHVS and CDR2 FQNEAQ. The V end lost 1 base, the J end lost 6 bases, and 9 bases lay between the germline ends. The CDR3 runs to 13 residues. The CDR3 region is CASSLGSRSEAFF. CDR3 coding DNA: TGTGCCAGCAGCTTAGGCAGCCGCTCTGAAGCTTTCTTT.

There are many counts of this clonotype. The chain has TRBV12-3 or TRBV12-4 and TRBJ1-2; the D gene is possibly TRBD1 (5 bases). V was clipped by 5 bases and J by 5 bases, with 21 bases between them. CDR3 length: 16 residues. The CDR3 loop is CASSPTLGVLEYGYTF. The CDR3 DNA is TGTGCCAGCAGTCCCACTTTGGGGGTACTGGAATATGGCTACACCTTC.